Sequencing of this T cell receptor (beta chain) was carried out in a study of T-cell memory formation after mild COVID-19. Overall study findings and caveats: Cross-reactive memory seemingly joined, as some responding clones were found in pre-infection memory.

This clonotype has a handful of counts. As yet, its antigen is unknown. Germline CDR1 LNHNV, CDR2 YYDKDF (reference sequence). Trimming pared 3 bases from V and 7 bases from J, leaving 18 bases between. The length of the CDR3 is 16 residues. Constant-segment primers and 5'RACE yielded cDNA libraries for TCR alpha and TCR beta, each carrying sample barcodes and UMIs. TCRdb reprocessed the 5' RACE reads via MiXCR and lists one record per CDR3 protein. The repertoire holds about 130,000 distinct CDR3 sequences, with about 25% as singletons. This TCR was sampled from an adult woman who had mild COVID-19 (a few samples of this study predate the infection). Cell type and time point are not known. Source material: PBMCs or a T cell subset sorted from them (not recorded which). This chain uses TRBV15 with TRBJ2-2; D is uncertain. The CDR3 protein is CATSSSLWALGGELFF. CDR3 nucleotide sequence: TGTGCCACCAGCAGTTCGCTCTGGGCCTTGGGCGGGGAGCTGTTTTTT.